This is a list of T cell receptor beta chains from one sample in a study of blood T cell repertoires in COVID-19. TCRdb keeps only in-frame clones here, not all; method: immunoSEQ multiplex PCR. The data show a few hundred thousand clones, with approximately 92% seen just once and 18% held by the top ten. The sample comprised PBMCs or T cells enriched from blood (not recorded which). All receptors derive from a woman aged 25 to 39 who had recovered from COVID-19. The CDR3 runs from the conserved cysteine through the conserved F or W.

j_gene	len	v_gene	CDR3aa
TRBJ1-1	14	TRBV9	CASSAGHLNTEAFF
TRBJ1-3	15	TRBV5-1	CASSLGTGATNTIYF
TRBJ2-3	14	TRBV14	CASSQVGGADTQYF
TRBJ2-7	13	TRBV19	CASSIGDSYEQYF
TRBJ2-2	13	TRBV4-3	CASRGQATGELFF
TRBJ1-2	15	TRBV29-1	CSVELISGRDYGYTF
TRBJ2-5	12	TRBV18	CASSPEKETQYF
TRBJ1-1	11	TRBV6-5	CASRTVYEAFF
TRBJ2-5	12	TRBV6-2/TRBV6-3	CASSGLQETQYF
TRBJ2-1	15	TRBV7-9	CASSLSSGAQDEQFF
TRBJ2-3	15	TRBV18	CASSVAGLGTDTQYF
TRBJ1-5	12	TRBV27	CASSFPNQPQHF
TRBJ1-1	15	TRBV28	CAGTYRGAGNTEAFF
TRBJ2-1	13	TRBV10-3	CASTGSIYNEQFF
TRBJ2-3	16	TRBV28	CASSLTTTTSTDTQYF
TRBJ2-1	17	TRBV3-1/TRBV3-2	CASSQDPGTSRINEQFF
TRBJ2-2	14	TRBV2	CASSVIGDTGELFF
TRBJ1-5	14	TRBV19	CASRDQGNYQPQHF
TRBJ2-1	17	TRBV14	CASSQVTLAGVSDEQFF
TRBJ2-1	16	TRBV25-1	CASRDLAGDRYNEQFF
TRBJ2-1	14	TRBV28	CASSLYGGYNEQFF
TRBJ2-1	14	TRBV5-1	CASQKRSSYNEQFF
TRBJ1-6	17	TRBV6-2/TRBV6-3	CASSPFRVWKYNSPLHF